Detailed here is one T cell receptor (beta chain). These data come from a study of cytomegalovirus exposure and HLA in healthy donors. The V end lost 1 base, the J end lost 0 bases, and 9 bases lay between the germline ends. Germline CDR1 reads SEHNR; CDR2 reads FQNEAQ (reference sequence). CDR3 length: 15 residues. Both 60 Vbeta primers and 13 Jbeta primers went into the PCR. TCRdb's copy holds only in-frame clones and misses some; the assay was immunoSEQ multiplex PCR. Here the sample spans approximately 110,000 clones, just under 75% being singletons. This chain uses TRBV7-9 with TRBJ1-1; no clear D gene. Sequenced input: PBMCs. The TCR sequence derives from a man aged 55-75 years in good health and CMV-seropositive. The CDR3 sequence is CASSLVEGMNTEAFF. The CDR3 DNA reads TGTGCCAGCAGCTTAGTTGAGGGCATGAACACTGAAGCTTTCTTT.